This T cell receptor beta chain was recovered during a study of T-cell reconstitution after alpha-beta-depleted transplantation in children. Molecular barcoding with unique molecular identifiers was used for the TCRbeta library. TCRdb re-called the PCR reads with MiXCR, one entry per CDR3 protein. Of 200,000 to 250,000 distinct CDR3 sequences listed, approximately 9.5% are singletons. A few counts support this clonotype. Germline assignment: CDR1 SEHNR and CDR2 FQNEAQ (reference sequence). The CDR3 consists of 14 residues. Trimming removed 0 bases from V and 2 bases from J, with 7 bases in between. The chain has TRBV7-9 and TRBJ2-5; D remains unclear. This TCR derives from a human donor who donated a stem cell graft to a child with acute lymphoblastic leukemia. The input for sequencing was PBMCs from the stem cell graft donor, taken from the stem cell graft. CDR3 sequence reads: CASSLAGFQETQYF. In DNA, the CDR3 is TGTGCCAGCAGCTTAGCGGGATTTCAAGAGACCCAGTACTTC.